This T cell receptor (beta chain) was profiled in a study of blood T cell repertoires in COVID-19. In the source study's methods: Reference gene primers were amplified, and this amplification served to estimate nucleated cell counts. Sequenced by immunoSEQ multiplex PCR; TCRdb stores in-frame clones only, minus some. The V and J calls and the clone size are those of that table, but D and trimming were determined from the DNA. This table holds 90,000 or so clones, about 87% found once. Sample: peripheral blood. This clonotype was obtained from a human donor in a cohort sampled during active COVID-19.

The CDR3 sequence: CASSLGQGALSAYNEQFF. CDR3 DNA sequence: TGTGCCAGCAGCCTGGGACAGGGGGCGCTTTCGGCCTACAATGAGCAGTTCTTC. This rearrangement joins TRBV28 to TRBJ2-1, with 12 bases matching TRBD1. With V trimmed by 6 bases and J by 2 bases, 11 bases remained unmatched. The length of the CDR3 is 18 residues. The germline V gene encodes CDR1 MDHEN and CDR2 SYDVKM. Full variable domain (missing parts from reference TRBV28 and TRBJ2-1): DVKVTQSSRYLVKRTGEKVFLECVQDMDHENMFWYRQDPGLGLRLIYFSYDVKMKEKGDIPEGYSVSREKKERFSLILESASTNQTSMYLCASSLGQGALSAYNEQFFGPGTRLTVL.